The T cell receptor (beta chain) described here comes from a study of T cell responses to AZD1222 COVID-19 vaccine. Second-dose timings of about 4 or about 12 weeks were pooled. General study points: Regions left unmutated in variants are reportedly the target of nearly half of spike-specific TCRs. At study baseline, merely five or six AZD1222 recipients were seropositive. White British donors predominated, females outnumbered males, and clonal diversity was possibly underestimated.

Using immunoSEQ multiplex PCR, the repertoire was profiled, and TCRdb retains in-frame clones only, with some absent. Among around 80,000 clones, 70% to 90% were seen once, and the ten largest hold roughly a tenth. Note on this clone: Its antigen is unidentified.

The starting material was peripheral blood, obtained 28 days after the second AZD1222 dose. This TCR came from an adult who received the AZD1222 COVID-19 vaccine.

The CDR3 DNA follows: TGTGCCAGCAGTTTAGCGGAAAATCAGCCCCAGCATTTT. This gives the protein CASSLAENQPQHF. This sequence joins TRBV12-3 or TRBV12-4 and TRBJ1-5; D is uncertain. Trimming removed 0 bases at V and 4 bases at J, with 4 bases between. The CDR3 has 13 amino acids.